This TCR beta chain was recovered during a study of T cells in Graves' hyperthyroidism and ophthalmopathy (dated by TCRdb to between 2018 and 2021). In terms of the full investigation: Peripheral blood was sampled at the time of initial diagnosis, prior to any treatment. To identify TCR V-J signatures that set the groups apart, the researchers used a discovery cohort of more than 95 patients, made up of 40 to 45 with Graves' ophthalmopathy and 55 to 65 with stable Graves' hyperthyroidism. Prospective prediction of ophthalmopathy was tested in an independent validation cohort consisting of 18 hyperthyroidism patients and over 15 patients who later progressed to ophthalmopathy. The 95 to 100 discovery patients were randomly divided into training and test sets at a 7:3 ratio. Thyroid tissue and blood T-cell repertoires from roughly 6 Graves' hyperthyroidism patients were also compared in the study. Once sampling was done, hyperthyroidism patients were given methimazole at a starting dose of 30 mg daily, whereas ophthalmopathy patients were given high-dose intravenous methylprednisolone. According to the paper, TCR Vbeta CDR3 sequencing was carried out on some 130 peripheral blood samples, which came from fewer than 50 ophthalmopathy, around 75 hyperthyroidism and approximately 17 progressor patients.

Amplification of TCR beta CDR3 regions was carried out from RNA transcripts. A first-round RT-PCR of the TCR CDR3 used the HTBI primer set with the Qiagen OneStep RT-PCR kit. Libraries were constructed in a second round of multiplex PCR, after which size selection and purification were carried out. Paired-end sequencing of the libraries was performed with 100 bp reads on an Illumina HiSeq2000. In the original analysis: SOAPnuke was used to process the raw data, removing reads that contained adapters or uncalled bases, had a mean Phred below 15, or lacked an exact match to the constant primer or identifier. High-quality paired reads were merged with COPE v1.2.5, and unique nucleotide sequences were defined as clonotypes. MiTCR v1.1 was used to align the clonotypes against IMGT TRBV, TRBD and TRBJ reference segments. The analysis included only V-J combinations with a frequency above 0.0001, which together covered over 98% of the repertoires. The TCS score was defined as the ratio of F50 (clonal expansion) to E x V (chaos), calculated using BLOSUM62-based TCRdist between CDR3 peptides within each V-J. Welch's t-statistics and random forest reduced 500 to 650 V-J features to under 15, which were used in a naive Bayes classifier (R e1071). The public reads were reprocessed in TCRdb via fastp at Q25 and MiXCR, keeping in-frame beta chains. Each record represents a unique CDR3 protein, reported with the most common genes and DNA among its rows. The V and J calls were determined by TCRdb, not by the authors. The sample profile shows 250,000 to 300,000 distinct CDR3 sequences; about 13% of them were found once. The ten largest clones take up 7.9% of the sample.

Trimming removed 6 bases from V and 11 bases from J; the gene matches leave 9 bases unexplained. From a lookup of the germline V gene (reference sequence), CDR1 and CDR2 are LNHDA and SQIVND. Reading from cysteine to phenylalanine, the CDR3 counts 13 amino acids. Only the CDR3 portion is preserved as DNA: 39 bases, with reading frame beginning at the first base. Points the paper makes about the study in general: In validation, progression to ophthalmopathy was predicted by the model with 65% to 71% sensitivity and 72% to 80% specificity, a median of roughly six months before onset. Sample size was not statistically predetermined, and blinding of investigators to group allocation was not performed. A 13 V-J signature model separated ophthalmopathy from stable hyperthyroidism, with 87.88% sensitivity and about 81% specificity in cross-validation and 80%/75% in testing. Blood samples also contained most of the expanded thyroid clonotypes (frequency above 0.001), which suggests that blood repertoires may reflect thyroid immune responses.

This clonotype was counted only a few times. Its antigen has not been determined. Base-call qualities are not available, and no considerably larger clone is one nucleotide away. Graves' hyperthyroidism was defined as stable when no progression to ophthalmopathy occurred over 18 months of follow-up. Hyperthyroidism patients were aged 18 to 65 years and newly diagnosed, with disease duration of less than 2 months. Exclusion was applied to patients with uncontrolled infections, other autoimmune diseases, pregnancy or lactation. Diagnoses were based on clinical symptoms, serum thyroxine and TRAb, thyroid ultrasound and orbital computed tomography. PBMCs were isolated from more than 8 ml of fresh peripheral blood by Ficoll-Paque density gradient centrifugation. Total RNA was extracted using Trizol reagent, and RNA quality was assessed on an Agilent 2100 Bioanalyzer.

The receptor's source is a woman in her forties with Graves' hyperthyroidism. This chain joins TRBV19 to TRBJ1-1, with 10 bases matching TRBD1. The sample comprised blood. In nucleotide form, the sequence is TGTGCCAGTAGGATGAGACAGGGGGCGAGTGCTTTCTTT. Translated, this gives CASRMRQGASAFF.